This T cell receptor beta chain comes out of a study of T cell changes during pregnancy in multiple sclerosis. The method was immunoSEQ multiplex PCR; TCRdb's version includes in-frame clones alone and lacks a portion of them. The sample records under 100,000 clones, around 93% being singletons. Sequenced material: peripheral blood, taken in the first trimester of pregnancy. This TCR was recovered from a female donor in good health, enrolled as a control in a pregnancy study.

CDR3 in amino acids: CASSLGTGPNEKLFF. The CDR3 DNA follows: TGTGCCAGCAGCTTGGGAACAGGGCCAAATGAAAAACTGTTTTTT. This chain joins TRBV5-6 and TRBJ1-4; tentatively, D is TRBD1 (6 bases). V was shortened by 0 bases and J by 5 bases, with 11 bases between the two germline ends. The germline V gene encodes CDR1 SGHDT and CDR2 YYEEEE. The CDR3 is 15 amino acids.